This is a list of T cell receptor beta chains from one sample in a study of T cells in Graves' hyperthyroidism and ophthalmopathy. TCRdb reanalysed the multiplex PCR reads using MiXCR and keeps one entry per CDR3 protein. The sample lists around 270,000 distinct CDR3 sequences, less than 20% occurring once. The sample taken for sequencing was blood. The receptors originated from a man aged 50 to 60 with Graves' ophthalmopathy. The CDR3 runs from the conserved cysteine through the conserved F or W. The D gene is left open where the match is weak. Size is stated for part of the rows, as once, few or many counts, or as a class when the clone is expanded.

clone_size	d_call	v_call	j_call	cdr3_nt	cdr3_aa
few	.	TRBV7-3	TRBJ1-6	TGTGCCAGCAGCTTGGGGCATCGGTCACCCCTCCACTTT	CASSLGHRSPLHF
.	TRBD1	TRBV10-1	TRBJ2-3	TGCGCCAGCAGTAAAGGGGGCGATACGCAGTATTTT	CASSKGGDTQYF
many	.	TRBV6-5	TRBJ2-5	TGTGCCAGCAGTTACGGGCTAGATCCGGAGACCCAGTACTTC	CASSYGLDPETQYF
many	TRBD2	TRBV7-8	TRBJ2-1	TGTGCCAGCAGCTCAGGGCTCAGCGGGGGGAACAATGAGCAGTTCTTC	CASSSGLSGGNNEQFF
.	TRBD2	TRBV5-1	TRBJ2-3	TGCGCCAGCAGCTGGGCTAGCGGAACGTTCACAGATACGCAGTATTTT	CASSWASGTFTDTQYF
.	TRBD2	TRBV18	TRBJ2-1	TGTGCCAGCTCACCAAAGGGCGGGGGCTCCTACAATGAGCAGTTCTTC	CASSPKGGGSYNEQFF
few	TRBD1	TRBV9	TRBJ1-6	TGTGCCAGCAGGTCCGGACAGGGCGGGAATTCACCCCTCCACTTT	CASRSGQGGNSPLHF
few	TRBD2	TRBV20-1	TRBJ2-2	TGCAGTGCTAGAGACCTAGCGGGGGGTAACACCGGGGAGCTGTTTTTT	CSARDLAGGNTGELFF
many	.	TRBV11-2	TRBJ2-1	TGTGCCAGCAGCTTAGAATTTGGCTCCTACAATGAGCAGTTCTTC	CASSLEFGSYNEQFF
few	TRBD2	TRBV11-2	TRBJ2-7	TGTGCCAGCAGTGCCCGGGAGGGGAGCTACGAGCAGTACTTC	CASSAREGSYEQYF
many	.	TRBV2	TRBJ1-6	TGTGCCAGCAGTGAACCCCGGACTGGCGCGAGTTCACCCCTCCACTTT	CASSEPRTGASSPLHF
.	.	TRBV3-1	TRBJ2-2	TGTGCCAGCAGCGCTCTGGACAGCCCGAACACCGGGGAGCTGTTTTTT	CASSALDSPNTGELFF